This T cell receptor (beta chain) was captured by sequencing in a study of regulatory and conventional T cells in breast cancer (dated by TCRdb to 2013 to 2016). Libraries were built with PCR. TCRdb records 454 GS FLX Titanium as the sequencer. TCRdb took the public reads, trimmed them with fastp at Q25, ran MiXCR for clone calling and kept in-frame beta chains. A single entry per CDR3 protein holds the most common genes and DNA from its merged rows. This sample lists over 150 distinct CDR3 sequences; less than 40% were detected once. Less than 50% of the sample is held by the ten biggest clonotypes. Concerning this clonotype itself: The target of this receptor is not known. No clone much larger than this one lies a single base away; base qualities are absent.

This receptor was obtained from a female donor with breast cancer. Sequenced sample: regulatory T cells from blood.

The CDR3 here reads CASSLLSQGPYEQYF. The nucleotides read TGTGCCAGCAGTTTATTGTCTCAGGGTCCCTACGAGCAGTACTTC. This chain is built from TRBV12-3 or TRBV12-4 and TRBJ2-7; a tentative D call is TRBD1 (5 bases match). The CDR3 sequence holds 15 residues, the cysteine and phenylalanine included. Left in the record is the CDR3 DNA by itself, 45 bases read in frame from the first base. Relative to germline, V is 2 bases shorter and J is 2 bases shorter, with 13 bases between their ends.